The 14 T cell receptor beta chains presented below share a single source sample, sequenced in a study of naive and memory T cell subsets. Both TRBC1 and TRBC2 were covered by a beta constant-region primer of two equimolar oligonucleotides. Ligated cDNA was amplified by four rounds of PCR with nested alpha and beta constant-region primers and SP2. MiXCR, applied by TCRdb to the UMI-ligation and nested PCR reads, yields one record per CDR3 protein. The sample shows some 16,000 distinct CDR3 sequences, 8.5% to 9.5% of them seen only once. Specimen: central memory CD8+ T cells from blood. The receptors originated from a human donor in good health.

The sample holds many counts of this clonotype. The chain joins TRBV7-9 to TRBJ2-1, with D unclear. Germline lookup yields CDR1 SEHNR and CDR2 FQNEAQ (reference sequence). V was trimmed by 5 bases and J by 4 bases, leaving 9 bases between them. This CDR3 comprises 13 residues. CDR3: CASSPTTYNEQFF. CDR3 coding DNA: TGTGCCAGCAGCCCGACCACGTACAATGAGCAGTTCTTC.

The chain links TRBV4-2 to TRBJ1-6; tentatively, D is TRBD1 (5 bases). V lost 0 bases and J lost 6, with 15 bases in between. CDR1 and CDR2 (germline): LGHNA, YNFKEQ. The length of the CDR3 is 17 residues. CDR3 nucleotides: TGTGCCAGCAGCCAAGACGGGCCCGGGACGCTTAATTCACCCCTCCACTTT. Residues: CASSQDGPGTLNSPLHF.

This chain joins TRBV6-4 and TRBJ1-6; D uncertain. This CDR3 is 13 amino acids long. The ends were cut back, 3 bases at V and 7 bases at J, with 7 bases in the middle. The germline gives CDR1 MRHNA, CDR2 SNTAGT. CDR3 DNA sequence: TGTGCCAGCAGTGAAACCCAGAATTCACCCCTCCACTTT. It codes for CASSETQNSPLHF.

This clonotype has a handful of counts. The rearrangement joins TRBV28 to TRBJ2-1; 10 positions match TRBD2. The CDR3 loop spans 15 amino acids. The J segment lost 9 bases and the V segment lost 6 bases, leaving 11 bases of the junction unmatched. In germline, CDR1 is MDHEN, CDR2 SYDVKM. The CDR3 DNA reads TGTGCCAGCAGCCCCCCTAGCGGGGGTAGAATTGAGCAGTTCTTC. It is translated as CASSPPSGGRIEQFF.

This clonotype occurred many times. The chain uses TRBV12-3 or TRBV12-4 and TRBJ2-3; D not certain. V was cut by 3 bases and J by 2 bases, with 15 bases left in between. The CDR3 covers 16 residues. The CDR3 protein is CASSFFGESDTDTQYF. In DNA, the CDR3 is TGTGCCAGCAGTTTTTTCGGCGAAAGTGACACAGATACGCAGTATTTT.

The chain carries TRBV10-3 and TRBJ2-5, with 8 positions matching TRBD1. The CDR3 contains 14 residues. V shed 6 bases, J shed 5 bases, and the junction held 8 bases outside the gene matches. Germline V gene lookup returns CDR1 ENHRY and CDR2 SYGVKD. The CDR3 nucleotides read TGTGCCATCAGCACCCAGGGGGCGAGGGAGACCCAGTACTTC. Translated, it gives CAISTQGARETQYF.

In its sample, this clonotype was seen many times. The CDR3 here is CASTAGGRNEQFF. The DNA for the CDR3 is TGTGCCAGCACGGCGGGAGGGCGCAATGAGCAGTTCTTC. The chain combines TRBV6-2 or TRBV6-3 with TRBJ2-1; 9 bases line up with TRBD2. With V trimmed by 7 bases and J by 6 bases, 4 bases remained unmatched. The V gene's germline CDR1 is MNHEY and CDR2 SVGEGT. CDR3 length: 13 amino acids.

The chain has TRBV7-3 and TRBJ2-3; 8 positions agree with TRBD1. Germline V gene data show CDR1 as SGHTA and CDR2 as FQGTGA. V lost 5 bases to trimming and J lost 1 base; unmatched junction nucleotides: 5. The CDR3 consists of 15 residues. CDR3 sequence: CASSKTGQGTDTQYF. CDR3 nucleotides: TGTGCCAGCAGCAAGACGGGACAGGGCACAGATACGCAGTATTTT.

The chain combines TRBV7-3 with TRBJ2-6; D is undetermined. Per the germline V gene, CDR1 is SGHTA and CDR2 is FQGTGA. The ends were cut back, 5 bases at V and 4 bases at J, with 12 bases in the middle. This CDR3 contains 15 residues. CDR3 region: CASSPWASGANVLTF. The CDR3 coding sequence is TGTGCCAGCAGCCCCTGGGCCTCGGGGGCCAACGTCCTGACTTTC.

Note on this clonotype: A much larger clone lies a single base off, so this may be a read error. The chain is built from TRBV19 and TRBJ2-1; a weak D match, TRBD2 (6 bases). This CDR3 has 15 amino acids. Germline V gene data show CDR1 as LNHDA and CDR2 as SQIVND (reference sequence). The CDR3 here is CASSIAGEAYNEQSF. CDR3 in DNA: TGTGCCAGTAGTATAGCGGGAGAGGCCTACAATGAGCAGTCCTTC.

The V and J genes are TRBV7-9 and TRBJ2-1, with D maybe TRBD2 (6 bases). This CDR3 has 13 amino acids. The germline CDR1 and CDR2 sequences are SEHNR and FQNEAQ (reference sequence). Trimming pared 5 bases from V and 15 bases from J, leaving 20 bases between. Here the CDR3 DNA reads TGTGCCAGCAGCCCGGACTACACGGGTATCGGGTTCTTC. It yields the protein CASSPDYTGIGFF.

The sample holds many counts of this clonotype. The CDR3 DNA is TGTGCCAGCAGCGAGACTAGCTCCTACAATGAGCAGTTCTTC. Protein product: CASSETSSYNEQFF. The V and J genes are TRBV6-4 and TRBJ2-1, with D possibly matching TRBD2 (6 bases). Germline loops: CDR1 MRHNA, CDR2 SNTAGT. The CDR3 consists of 14 residues. V lost 6 bases and J 0 bases, leaving 9 bases between the germline ends.

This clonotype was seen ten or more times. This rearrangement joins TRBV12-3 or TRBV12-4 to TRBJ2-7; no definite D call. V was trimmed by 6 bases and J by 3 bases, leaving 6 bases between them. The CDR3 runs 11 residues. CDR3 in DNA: TGTGCCAGCAGCTTATACTACGAGCAGTACTTC. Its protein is CASSLYYEQYF.

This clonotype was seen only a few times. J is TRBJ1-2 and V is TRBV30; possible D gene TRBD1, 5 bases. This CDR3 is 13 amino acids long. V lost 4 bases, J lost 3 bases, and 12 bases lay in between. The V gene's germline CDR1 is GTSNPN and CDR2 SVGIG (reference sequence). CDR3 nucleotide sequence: TGTGCCTGGAAATGGGGGTACGACTATGGCTACACCTTC. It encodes CAWKWGYDYGYTF.